Sequencing of this T cell receptor (beta chain) was carried out in a study of shared clonotypes between healthy human individuals (dated by TCRdb to 2018 to 2020). Turning to the overall study: A few men and a couple of women, aged 18 to 49 years, made up the cohort. For each donor, three plates each were used for CD4 naive and CD4 memory, two plates were used for CD8 naive, and one plate was used for CD8 memory. Blood TCR repertoires of about 5 healthy adults were deeply sequenced to estimate repertoire size and the extent of clonotype sharing between individuals. To increase sequencing depth and limit assay-specific biases, different laboratories used diverse techniques to prepare libraries and sequence TCR repertoires. Each donor's leukapheresis produced roughly between about 0.9 and 9.5 billion PBMCs.

Donors were healthy HIV-negative adults with no recently reported acute infections or vaccinations. Only Caucasian adults living in Nashville, Tennessee, USA were represented among the donors. CD4+ T cells were enriched by magnetic negative selection; naive cells were then positively selected on CD45RA, and the negative fraction formed the memory subset. After blood collection by leukapheresis, PBMCs were isolated using Ficoll-Histopaque density gradient centrifugation and then cryopreserved in the vapor phase of liquid nitrogen. Analytical flow cytometry was used to check the purity and quantity of every magnetically sorted T cell population. Genomic DNA was isolated from every sorted fraction and measured by UV absorbance on a Nanodrop 2000c. Study-wide findings and limitations: Estimated clonotype richness was generally larger for naive than for memory subsets. Based on pairwise subsampling, the degree of clonotype sharing among donors was expected to be affected by sequencing depth. Clonotypes shared by all four sorted-subset donors showed higher generation probabilities than non-shared clonotypes. Across a few donors, around 5% of naive CD4, 3.5% of naive CD8, about 2% of memory CD4, and approximately 0.4% of memory CD8 clonotypes were shared. Rarefaction of sorted-subset datasets indicated incomplete sequencing despite the large sequencing depth. Because the study included a small number of donors, the genetic and exposure-history diversity represented was limited. Sampling was limited to blood, and TCR repertoires in tissue likely differ from TCR repertoires in blood.

CDR3 length: 14 amino acids, cysteine to phenylalanine. Only the CDR3 part of the read is kept: 42 bases, read in frame from the first base. Germline trimming: 4 bases from V, 7 bases from J; junction bases outside gene matches: 8. CDR1 is given as MGHRA and CDR2 as YSYEKL, both from the germline V gene. Concerning this clone itself: The antigen this receptor binds is unknown. The sample holds no much larger clone one base away, and base qualities are not on file.

Using the deep immunoSEQ assay, multiplex PCR amplified TCR CDR3 regions from genomic DNA. Extracted genomic DNA from each cell subset was spread evenly across all wells of several immunoSEQ 96-well plates, with each plate serving as a replicate. For sorted subsets, 200 to 250 ng genomic DNA, equal to approximately 30,000 T cell genomes, was loaded into each replicate PCR. Purified libraries were quantified with a Qubit 3.0 fluorometer, sized on a Bioanalyzer 2100, and re-quantified with the KAPA Library Quantification kit. Every immunoSEQ 96-well plate was sequenced on a separate single-read 150-cycle Illumina NextSeq 550 flow cell. In the paper's pipeline: Because the immunoSEQ output included only junctional sequences and no quality scores, the filtering could not be the same as the filtering used for full-length reads. Sequences were annotated with PyIR, a Python wrapper for IgBLAST v1.9, using IMGT germline references to assign V/J genes and CDR3. Reads were filtered out if the reads had weak V/J assignments (E-value above 1e-6), no CDR3, stop codons, out-of-frame junctions, or ambiguous translated residues. V3J clonotypes were defined by identical inferred V gene, J gene, and CDR3 amino acid sequence. The percentage overlap between two repertoires was calculated by dividing the number of shared unique clonotypes by the size of the smaller repertoire. Three approaches were used to assess repertoire richness: RTK rarefaction, the Chao1 estimator, and Recon v2.1 estimates of unobserved clonotypes. Generation probabilities for all TCRbeta clonotypes obtained by the gDNA method from four donors were computed using OLGA. TCRdb retrieved this table from immuneACCESS and kept in-frame rearrangements only. Not all clones are present; in checked studies, unresolved V genes account for under half, and no reason is known for the remainder. V and J calls and clone size follow that table, whereas D and trimming were derived from the DNA. A total of about 700,000 clones appear in this sample, approximately 79% of them only once. The ten biggest clones cover less than 2% of the sample.

The TCR originated in a woman under 40 in good health. This chain joins TRBV4-1 to TRBJ2-7; 9 bases in between match TRBD2. The sequenced material came from memory CD4+ T cells sorted from blood. The cell subset or site label on this specimen signifies: CD45RA-negative fraction. The DNA sequence is as follows: TGCGCCAGCAGCCGGACCGGGACTAGCCTGGAGCAGTACTTC. Its protein reads: CASSRTGTSLEQYF.